A single sample gave rise to the 16 T cell receptor beta chains below, sequenced in a study of CD4 and CD8 cells across lung adenocarcinoma regions. Using its own MiXCR run on the PCR reads, TCRdb lists one record per CDR3 protein. This table holds fewer than 20,000 distinct CDR3 sequences, 51% found once. Sequenced sample: CD8+ T cells from the center of a lung tumor. The receptors originated from a female donor with lung adenocarcinoma. The CD4 and CD8 labels of this study may be unreliable.

A few counts support this clonotype. The J gene is TRBJ2-1, the V gene TRBV18, with D perhaps TRBD1 (6 bases). CDR1 KGHSH and CDR2 LQKENI come from the germline V gene. Trimming left V 2 bases short and J 7 bases short, with 21 bases between. The CDR3 totals 17 residues. Here the CDR3 DNA reads TGTGCCAGCTCACCATGGCCCAGGGGATATATTTCGAATGAGCAGTTCTTC. It specifies CASSPWPRGYISNEQFF. The whole variable domain, filled in from reference TRBV18 and TRBJ2-1, reads NAGVMQNPRHLVRRRGQEARLRCSPMKGHSHVYWYRQLPEEGLKFMVYLQKENIIDESGMPKERFSAEFPKEGPSILRIQQVVRGDSAAYFCASSPWPRGYISNEQFFGPGTRLTVL.

The chain couples TRBV6-1 to TRBJ2-1; D uncertain. V lost 4 bases and J lost 5, with 9 bases in between. Germline lookup yields CDR1 MNHNS and CDR2 SASEGT. The CDR3 extends over 13 amino acids. DNA of the CDR3: TGTGCCAGCAGTGTTGTTGGGGACAATGAGCAGTTCTTC. Translating it yields CASSVVGDNEQFF.

The chain recombines TRBV5-1 with TRBJ2-2; 14 bases line up with TRBD2. CDR3 length: 16 residues. The V gene end was trimmed by 3 bases and the J gene end by 7 bases; junction bases not matched to a gene: 5. Germline V CDR1 and CDR2: SGHRS, YFSETQ. CDR3 sequence (DNA): TGCGCCAGCAGCTGGAGGACTAGCGGGGGGATCGGGGAGCTGTTTTTT. Encoded protein: CASSWRTSGGIGELFF.

This clonotype was seen ten or more times. The chain links TRBV6-1 to TRBJ1-1; no firm D call. The CDR3 spans 12 residues. The germline V gene has CDR1 MNHNS and CDR2 SASEGT. The V end lost 1 base, the J end lost 4 bases, and 4 bases lay between the germline ends. The CDR3 region is CASSEGFTEAFF. The CDR3 DNA sequence: TGTGCCAGCAGTGAAGGATTCACTGAAGCTTTCTTT.

The chain joins TRBV6-1 to TRBJ2-5; 7 bases are shared with TRBD1. V shed 5 bases and J 6 bases; nucleotides not matched to a gene: 12. Germline V gives CDR1 MNHNS, CDR2 SASEGT. This CDR3 is built from 15 residues. CDR3 sequence: CASSPRDSPRKTQYF. The CDR3 DNA follows: TGTGCCAGCAGTCCCAGGGACAGCCCCAGGAAGACCCAGTACTTC.

In its sample, this clonotype is medium-sized. V gene TRBV6-5 combines with J gene TRBJ2-2, with D possibly being TRBD1 (6 bases). Germline V gives CDR1 MNHEY, CDR2 SVGAGI. Deletions cut 6 bases from V and 6 bases from J, with 11 bases between. CDR3 length: 13 residues. CDR3 sequence (DNA): TGTGCCAGCAGCTTATCAGGGGCCGGGGAGCTGTTTTTT. Its protein is CASSLSGAGELFF.

V is TRBV27 and J is TRBJ2-3; possibly TRBD2 for D (5 bases). The CDR3 sequence is 16 residues long. Between the trimmed V and J ends, which lost 6 bases and 4 bases, there was a span of 20 bases. Germline loops: CDR1 MNHEY, CDR2 SMNVEV (reference sequence). CDR3 DNA sequence: TGTGCCAGCAGGCGCACTGGCGGGCGATGGCCAGATACGCAGTATTTT. This codes for CASRRTGGRWPDTQYF.

This clonotype was observed a few times. V gene TRBV7-6 combines with J gene TRBJ2-2, with a possible D match to TRBD1 (5 bases). There are 15 residues in the CDR3. Trimming pared 5 bases from V and 1 base from J, leaving 11 bases between. Germline V CDR1 and CDR2: SGHVS, FNYEAQ. The CDR3 region is CASSHSTVNTGELFF. Here the CDR3 DNA reads TGTGCCAGCAGCCACTCGACAGTGAACACCGGGGAGCTGTTTTTT.

This clonotype has a single count. The V and J genes are TRBV27 and TRBJ2-3; TRBD1 matches at 8 bases. TRBJ2-7 explains the end of the DNA better; the J call may be wrong. From germline, CDR1 is MNHEY and CDR2 SMNVEV (reference sequence). The CDR3 loop spans 14 amino acids. The CDR3 DNA follows: TGTGGCGGCAGGGGGCTGTGGGCCACAGATACGCAGTACTTC. Encoded protein: CGGRGLWATDTQYF.

This chain joins TRBV4-1 and TRBJ1-2; 8 nucleotides agree with TRBD1. The CDR3 totals 15 residues. V was pared by 2 bases and J by 7 bases, with 9 bases of the junction left unmatched. Germline CDR1 is MGHRA and CDR2 is YSYEKL. Here the CDR3 reads CASSQISQGAGGYTF. Here the CDR3 DNA reads TGCGCCAGCAGCCAAATCTCCCAGGGGGCTGGTGGCTACACCTTC.

CDR3 in amino acids: CASSLAPTATYGYTF. The CDR3, as DNA: TGTGCCAGCAGCTTAGCGCCCACAGCGACATATGGCTACACCTTC. This chain links TRBV7-8 with TRBJ1-2; D gene unclear. This CDR3 comprises 15 residues. The V and J ends lost 0 bases and 5 bases respectively, with 13 bases between them. Germline V CDR1 and CDR2: SGHVS, FQNEAQ.

CDR3 loop: CASSEARLREAFF. CDR3 sequence (DNA): TGTGCCAGCAGTGAAGCCAGGCTGCGAGAAGCTTTCTTT. V gene TRBV6-1 combines with J gene TRBJ1-1; D remains ambiguous. There are 13 residues in the CDR3. V was cut by 0 bases and J by 8 bases, with 10 bases left in between. Per the germline V gene, CDR1 is MNHNS and CDR2 is SASEGT.

Notes on this clonotype: Compared with germline, one end of the junction differs, possibly owing to a read error. This chain links TRBV6-1 with TRBJ2-3; 7 bases line up with TRBD1. The CDR3 is 16 amino acids. In germline, CDR1 is MNHNS, CDR2 SASEGT. The CDR3 sequence is CASGVLGGRDQDTQYF. CDR3 DNA: TGTGCCAGCGGGGTGTTAGGGGGCCGTGACCAAGATACGCAGTACTTT.

This chain joins TRBV15 and TRBJ2-1; a weak D match, TRBD2 (5 bases). The end of the DNA fits TRBJ2-5 better, so the J call may be wrong. The germline V gene has CDR1 LNHNV and CDR2 YYDKDF (reference sequence). The CDR3 extends over 14 amino acids. The CDR3 loop is CATSLTVALETQYF. CDR3 bases: TGTGCCACCAGCCTAACGGTAGCGTTGGAGACCCAGTACTTC.

This clonotype turned up a few times. The chain uses TRBV6-1 and TRBJ2-3; 9 bases match TRBD1. This CDR3 has 15 amino acids. Germline lookup yields CDR1 MNHNS and CDR2 SASEGT. V dropped 6 bases and J dropped 6; count of bases not matched to a gene: 10. CDR3 sequence: CASRGTGFSTDTQYF. For the CDR3, the DNA is TGTGCCAGCAGAGGGACAGGGTTCTCAACGGATACGCAGTATTTT.

This clonotype was seen a few times. The chain uses TRBV7-2 and TRBJ2-5; D remains unclear. The J call is doubtful: the DNA matches TRBJ2-7 better. There are 14 residues in the CDR3. The germline CDR1 and CDR2 sequences are SGHTA and FQGNSA. CDR3 residues: CASSSSYSSYEQYF. CDR3 DNA sequence: TGTGCCAGCAGCTCTTCTTACAGCTCCTACGAGCAGTACTTC.